This is a list of T cell receptor beta chains from one sample in a study of cytomegalovirus exposure and HLA in healthy donors. The protocol was immunoSEQ multiplex PCR, while the TCRdb copy is restricted to in-frame clones and leaves out a portion. The sample has under 200,000 clones, about three quarters seen once. Input material: PBMCs. The receptor source for this set is a woman aged 40 to 50 in good health and CMV-seropositive. CDR3s include the opening cysteine and the closing phenylalanine or tryptophan. A D gene is named only where the DNA matches it firmly. Some rows have no size entry. The others give once, few or many, or a class for an expanded clone.

-	TRBV6-5	-	TRBJ1-4	TGTGCCAGCAGTCGAATCTTGAGTGAAAAACTGTTTTTT	CASSRILSEKLFF
-	TRBV6-1	TRBD1	TRBJ1-5	TGTGCCAGCAGTGGGACAGGGGCCCAGCCCCAGCATTTT	CASSGTGAQPQHF
-	TRBV7-2	-	TRBJ1-3	TGTGCCAGCAGCTTCTCAGGGTCCAAGGACACCATATATTTT	CASSFSGSKDTIYF
-	TRBV7-9	TRBD2	TRBJ2-7	TGTGCCAGCAGCCCACCTGGGACTAGCTCCTACGAGCAGTACTTC	CASSPPGTSSYEQYF
-	TRBV21-1	-	TRBJ2-1	TGTGCCAGCAGCAAACGGCGGGGGGTACCCTACAATGAGCAGTTCTTC	CASSKRRGVPYNEQFF
-	TRBV7-6	-	TRBJ2-7	TGTGCCAGCAGCTTAGAGGAGGGTTCCTACGAGCAGTACTTC	CASSLEEGSYEQYF
-	TRBV28	TRBD2	TRBJ2-1	TGTGCCAGCAGTCCTCGAATAGCGGGGGGCAATGAGCAGTTCTTC	CASSPRIAGGNEQFF
-	TRBV5-1	TRBD1	TRBJ2-7	TGCGCCAGCGAAGGGGGCAGGGGGACCCACGAGCAGTACTTC	CASEGGRGTHEQYF
few	TRBV18	-	TRBJ1-1	TGTGCCAGCTCACCGGGGGGAGATATGAACACTGAAGCTTTCTTT	CASSPGGDMNTEAFF
-	TRBV7-9	TRBD2	TRBJ2-3	TGTGCCAGCAGCTTAGGAGCGGGGGGCCCTAGCACAGATACGCAGTATTTT	CASSLGAGGPSTDTQYF
-	TRBV19	-	TRBJ1-2	TGTGCCACCAGTAACTATGGCTACACCTTC	CATSNYGYTF
-	TRBV18	-	TRBJ2-5	TGTGCCAGCTCACCATCCGAAGAGACCCAGTACTTC	CASSPSEETQYF
few	TRBV7-8	-	TRBJ2-1	TGTGCCAGCAGCTTTTCTCGAACTGGGAGCAATGAGCAGTTCTTC	CASSFSRTGSNEQFF
-	TRBV7-9	-	TRBJ1-1	TGTGCCAGCAGCTTTCAGGGCTCGAACACTGAAGCTTTCTTT	CASSFQGSNTEAFF
-	TRBV7-8	-	TRBJ1-2	TGTGCCAGCAGCTTACCGGAAGAGGGCTATGGCTACACCTTC	CASSLPEEGYGYTF
-	TRBV6-6	TRBD1	TRBJ1-2	TGTGCCAGCAGTCCAGGACAGGGGCAAGACTATGGCTACACCTTC	CASSPGQGQDYGYTF
-	TRBV7-8	TRBD1	TRBJ2-5	TGTGCCAGCAGCCGCGGGGGACAGGGGCAAGAGACCCAGTACTTC	CASSRGGQGQETQYF
-	TRBV28	-	TRBJ2-7	TGTGCCAGCAGGCCACCTCACAGGGTCCCCTACGAGCAGTACTTC	CASRPPHRVPYEQYF
-	TRBV6-5	-	TRBJ1-2	TGTGCCAGCAGTTACGGAACAAGGGACTACGGCTACACCTTC	CASSYGTRDYGYTF
few	TRBV4-1	TRBD2	TRBJ2-1	TGCGCCAGCAGCCCCCCTAGCGGGAGTTACCACAATGAGCAGTTCTTC	CASSPPSGSYHNEQFF
-	TRBV7-2	TRBD2	TRBJ2-2	TGTGCCAGCAGTCCAGGGTCAGCGGGGGGGCCCGGGACCGGGGAGCTGTTTTTT	CASSPGSAGGPGTGELFF
-	TRBV19	TRBD2	TRBJ2-5	TGTGCCAGTAGTTTCGGGAGGCAAGAGACCCAGTACTTC	CASSFGRQETQYF
-	TRBV14	TRBD1	TRBJ2-7	TGTGCCAGCAGCCAACCGGGACAGGGGTTCCACGAGCAGTACTTC	CASSQPGQGFHEQYF
medium-sized	TRBV7-9	-	TRBJ1-1	TGTGCCAGCATACCAGGGCCCCAGGGGACCATGAACACTGAAGCTTTCTTT	CASIPGPQGTMNTEAFF
-	TRBV6-5	-	TRBJ2-2	TGTGCCAGCCAGAAATCCACCGGGGAGCTGTTTTTT	CASQKSTGELFF
-	TRBV7-2	TRBD1	TRBJ1-4	TGTGCCAGCAGCTACTCCGGGACAGGGAGGAAACTGTTTTTT	CASSYSGTGRKLFF
-	TRBV7-2	-	TRBJ2-1	TGTGCCAGCAGCTTCCCCAGCCTTTTCGGCGATGGAGGGAATGAGCAGTTCTTC	CASSFPSLFGDGGNEQFF
-	TRBV4-1	TRBD1	TRBJ2-7	TGCGCCAGCAGCCAAGATCGGGGACAGGGGATGCCCTACGAGCAGTACTTC	CASSQDRGQGMPYEQYF
few	TRBV4-2	-	TRBJ1-5	TGTGCCAGCAGCCAAGAGAGAGTAAATCAGCCCCAGCATTTT	CASSQERVNQPQHF
-	TRBV6-5	TRBD1	TRBJ1-2	TGTGCCAGCAGTGAAGGACAGGGGGCCTATGGCTACACCTTC	CASSEGQGAYGYTF
-	TRBV9	TRBD1	TRBJ1-1	TGTGCCAGCAGCGTTTCCACAGGGGGCGGGAACACTGAAGCTTTCTTT	CASSVSTGGGNTEAFF
-	TRBV7-2	-	TRBJ1-3	TGTGCCAGCAGCCTCGGACAGGGAAACACCATATATTTT	CASSLGQGNTIYF
-	TRBV6-5	-	TRBJ2-2	TGTGCCAGCAGTTACTCGGAGGTATCGAACACCGGGGAGCTGTTTTTT	CASSYSEVSNTGELFF
-	TRBV18	-	TRBJ1-6	TGTGCCAGCTCGCGAGAAGAACAGGGAACAGGATCACCCCTCCACTTT	CASSREEQGTGSPLHF
-	TRBV10-2	-	TRBJ1-1	TGCGCCAGCAGTGAGTACAGTGGCACTGAAGCTTTCTTT	CASSEYSGTEAFF
-	TRBV5-1	TRBD2	TRBJ2-3	TGCGCCAGCAGCGCCTCGACTAGCGGCCTAGGCACAGATACGCAGTATTTT	CASSASTSGLGTDTQYF
-	TRBV29-1	-	TRBJ1-2	TGCAGCGTTGAACCGACAGGAAGCTATGGCTACACCTTC	CSVEPTGSYGYTF
few	TRBV28	TRBD2	TRBJ2-3	TGTGCCAGCAGTTTTGGGTGGGGGACTAGTGGCGATACGCAGTATTTT	CASSFGWGTSGDTQYF
-	TRBV18	TRBD2	TRBJ2-3	TGTGCCAGCTCACCACCCGGGACTAGCGGCTCCACAGATACGCAGTATTTT	CASSPPGTSGSTDTQYF
-	TRBV5-4	TRBD2	TRBJ2-5	TGTGCCAGCAGCGGGCCGGGGGGGACCCAGTACTTC	CASSGPGGTQYF
-	TRBV5-4	-	TRBJ1-1	TGTGCCAGCAGCGCCGGGGGGGGGTTCACTGAAGCTTTCTTT	CASSAGGGFTEAFF
-	TRBV14	TRBD1	TRBJ2-7	TGTGCCAGCCAGGGGGCCGGATCCTACGAGCAGTACTTC	CASQGAGSYEQYF
-	TRBV9	-	TRBJ2-7	TGTGCCAGCAGCGCGGAAACAGGGAACGACTACGAGCAGTACTTC	CASSAETGNDYEQYF